The T cell receptor beta chain described here comes from a study of control samples from healthy donors and cancer patients. Using immunoSEQ multiplex PCR, the repertoire was profiled, and TCRdb retains in-frame clones only, with some absent. The sample lists roughly 100,000 clones; about four fifths were seen once. The CDR3 length is 13 residues. Per the germline V gene, CDR1 is MNHEY and CDR2 is SVGAGI. V gave up 6 bases and J gave up 0 bases, with 8 bases separating them. This clone appeared a single time. This clonotype was obtained from a woman aged 45-59 years in good health. The V and J genes are TRBV6-5 and TRBJ1-1; no reliable D call. Sequenced sample: blood. The CDR3 reads CASSLTMNTEAFF. CDR3 DNA sequence: TGTGCCAGCAGCCTGACGATGAACACTGAAGCTTTCTTT.